The clone carrying this TCR beta chain came up many times. Antigen: not known. With a J-beta primer mix and a sample-barcoded 5' primer, a second PCR ran 7 to 11 cycles. TCRdb redid the calling of the 5' RACE reads with MiXCR, one entry per CDR3 protein. The sample has 550,000 to 650,000 distinct CDR3 sequences, roughly a quarter seen once. This entry belongs to a study of blood T cells in healthy people across ages. Study-level background: Template switching captured about one barcoded beta molecule per two T cells.

Broader study findings: Shifts in expanded clonotypes may have been confounded by donor CMV status, which was unknown.

Peripheral blood, about 10 milliliters per donor, was collected. Germline assignment: CDR1 MNHEY and CDR2 SVGEGT. The germline V and J ends were trimmed by 5 bases and 4 bases, with 14 bases remaining between them. The CDR3 totals 14 residues. The same sample was also studied in work on T cells of mothers and their children. As that report states: A few healthy Caucasian mothers, along with their six children, were the donors.

Sequencing input: blood. The gene calls are TRBV6-2 or TRBV6-3 and TRBJ1-1, with D uncertain. The sequence was collected from a boy between 2 and 10 years old in good health. The CDR3 sequence: CASSDPGWSTEAFF. For the CDR3, the DNA is TGTGCCAGCAGTGACCCAGGTTGGAGCACTGAAGCTTTCTTT.